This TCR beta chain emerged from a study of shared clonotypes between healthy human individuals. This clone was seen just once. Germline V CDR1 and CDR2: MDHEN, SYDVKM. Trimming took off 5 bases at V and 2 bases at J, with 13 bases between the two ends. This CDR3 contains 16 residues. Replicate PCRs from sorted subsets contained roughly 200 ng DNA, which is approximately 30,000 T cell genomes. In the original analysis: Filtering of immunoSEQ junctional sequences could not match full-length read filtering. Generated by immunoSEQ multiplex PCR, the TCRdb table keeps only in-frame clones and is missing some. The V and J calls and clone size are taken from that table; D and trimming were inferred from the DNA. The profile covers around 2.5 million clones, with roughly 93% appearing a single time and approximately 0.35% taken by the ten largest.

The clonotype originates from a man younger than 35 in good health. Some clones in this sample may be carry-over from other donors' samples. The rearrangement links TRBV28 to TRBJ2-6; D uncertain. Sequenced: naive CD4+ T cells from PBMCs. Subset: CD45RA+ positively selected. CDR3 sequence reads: CASSGRPTAGANVLTF. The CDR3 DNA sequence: TGTGCCAGCAGTGGACGTCCGACGGCTGGGGCCAACGTCCTGACTTTC. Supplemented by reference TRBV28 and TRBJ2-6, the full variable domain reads DVKVTQSSRYLVKRTGEKVFLECVQDMDHENMFWYRQDPGLGLRLIYFSYDVKMKEKGDIPEGYSVSREKKERFSLILESASTNQTSMYLCASSGRPTAGANVLTFGAGSRLTVL.